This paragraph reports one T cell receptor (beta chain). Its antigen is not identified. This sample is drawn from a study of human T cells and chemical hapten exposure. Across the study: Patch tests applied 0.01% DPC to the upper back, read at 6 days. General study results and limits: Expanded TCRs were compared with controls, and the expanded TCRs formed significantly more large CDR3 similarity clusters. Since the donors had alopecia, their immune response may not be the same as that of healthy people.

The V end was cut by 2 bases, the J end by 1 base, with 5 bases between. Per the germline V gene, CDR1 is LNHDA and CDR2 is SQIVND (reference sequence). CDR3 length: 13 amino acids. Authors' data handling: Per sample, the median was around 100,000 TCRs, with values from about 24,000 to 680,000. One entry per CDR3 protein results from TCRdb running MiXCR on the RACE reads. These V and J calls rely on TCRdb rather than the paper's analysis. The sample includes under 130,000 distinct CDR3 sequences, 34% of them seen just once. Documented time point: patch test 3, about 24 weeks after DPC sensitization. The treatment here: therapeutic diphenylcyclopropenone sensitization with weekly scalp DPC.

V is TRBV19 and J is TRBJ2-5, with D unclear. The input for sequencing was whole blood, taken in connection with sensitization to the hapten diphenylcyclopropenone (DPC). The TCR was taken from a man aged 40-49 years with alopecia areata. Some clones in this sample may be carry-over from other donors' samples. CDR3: CASSISLQETQYF. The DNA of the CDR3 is TGTGCCAGTAGTATATCGCTCCAAGAGACCCAGTACTTC.